The 29 T cell receptor beta chains given below trace back to one sample, sequenced in a study of T-cell memory formation after mild COVID-19. TCRdb recomputed calls from the 5' RACE reads with MiXCR, one row per CDR3 protein. The sample holds 300,000 to 350,000 distinct CDR3 sequences; roughly 21% are singletons and the top ten take about 21%. Input material: PBMCs or a T cell subset sorted from them (not recorded which). The source of these receptors is a man aged 18 to 30 who had mild COVID-19 (a few samples of this study predate the infection). Cell type and time point are not known.

The V and J genes are TRBV20-1 and TRBJ2-1, with 9 bases aligning to TRBD2. The CDR3 loop spans 14 amino acids. J was trimmed by 5 bases and V by 5 bases; bases with no gene match: 7. The germline V gene encodes CDR1 DFQATT and CDR2 SNEGSKA (reference sequence). As DNA, the CDR3 is TGCAGTGCTCCCCTGACTAGCGGTAACAATGAGCAGTTCTTC. The encoded protein is CSAPLTSGNNEQFF.

The V call is TRBV6-4, the J call TRBJ2-2; 7 nucleotides line up with TRBD1. The germline V gene encodes CDR1 MRHNA and CDR2 SNTAGT. The CDR3 is 15 amino acids. V shed 7 bases and J 4 bases; nucleotides not matched to a gene: 9. The CDR3 reads CASNEDRAATGELFF. The CDR3 DNA reads TGTGCCAGCAATGAAGACAGGGCCGCCACCGGGGAGCTGTTTTTT.

CDR3 DNA: TGTGCCACCAGTGATTTTGCATTGGGTACGCAGTATTTT. This translates into CATSDFALGTQYF. The genes are TRBV24-1 and TRBJ2-3; D not certain. Between the trimmed V and J ends, which lost 1 base and 8 bases, there was a span of 9 bases. Germline-derived CDR1 and CDR2 are KGHDR and SFDVKD. There are 13 residues in the CDR3.

Only a few counts were recorded for this clonotype. The genes are TRBV7-9 and TRBJ2-7, with TRBD1 matching 7 bases. The germline V gene has CDR1 SEHNR and CDR2 FQNEAQ (reference sequence). The CDR3 loop spans 16 amino acids. V gave up 7 bases and J gave up 5 bases; unmatched junction bases: 17. The CDR3 reads CASNLLPGQKANEQYF. DNA of the CDR3: TGTGCCAGCAACCTACTGCCGGGACAGAAGGCCAACGAGCAGTACTTC.

The chain is built from TRBV12-3 or TRBV12-4 and TRBJ2-5; weak D call: TRBD1 (6 bases). V lost 5 bases, J lost 1 base, and 14 bases lay in between. The length of the CDR3 is 15 residues. CDR3 loop: CASSPRTATQETQYF. The CDR3 DNA is TGTGCCAGCAGTCCCCGGACAGCCACCCAAGAGACCCAGTACTTC.

This chain joins TRBV6-2 or TRBV6-3 and TRBJ1-1; the D is unclear. Germline-derived CDR1 and CDR2 are MNHEY and SVGEGT. Trimming cost V 6 bases and J 1 base, with 9 bases left between them. This CDR3 has 13 residues. The CDR3, as DNA: TGTGCCAGCAGCCGACCAGCGAACACTGAAGCTTTCTTT. It encodes CASSRPANTEAFF.

A note on this clonotype: At one of its ends the junction is not consistent with the germline gene, which may arise from a read error. The genes are TRBV5-6 and TRBJ2-3, with no clear D. The V gene's germline CDR1 is SGHDT and CDR2 YYEEEE. The CDR3 is made up of 11 amino acids. CDR3 region: CASSLDSAAVF. The CDR3 DNA sequence: TGTGCCAGCAGCTTAGACTCCGCAGCCGTTTTT. Variable domain in full (rest from reference TRBV5-6 and TRBJ2-3): DAGVTQSPTHLIKTRGQQVTLRCSPKSGHDTVSWYQQALGQGPQFIFQYYEEEERQRGNFPDRFSGHQFPNYSSELNVNALLLGDSALYLCASSLDSAAVFGPGTRLTVL.

The chain carries TRBV2 and TRBJ1-6, with 7 bases aligning to TRBD1. The junction had 8 bases not matched to a gene; V was cut back by 7 bases and J by 5 bases. This CDR3 is 15 amino acids long. The germline gives CDR1 SNHLY, CDR2 FYNNEI. The CDR3 DNA reads TGTGCCAGCACACCTGGGGGGACAGATAATTCACCCCTCCACTTT. Translating it yields CASTPGGTDNSPLHF.

This clonotype was counted a few times. This chain joins TRBV28 and TRBJ2-7, with 14 bases identical to TRBD2. There are 17 residues in the CDR3. The J segment lost 1 base and the V segment lost 4 bases, leaving 6 bases of the junction unmatched. The germline V gene encodes CDR1 MDHEN and CDR2 SYDVKM. The CDR3 loop reads CASSSWGLAGESYEQYV. CDR3 coding DNA: TGTGCCAGCAGTTCCTGGGGACTAGCGGGGGAATCCTACGAGCAGTACGTC.

This clonotype was counted at least ten times. The J gene is TRBJ2-1, the V gene TRBV20-1, with 12 bases that match TRBD2. This CDR3 is 14 amino acids long. The ends lost 6 bases at V and 10 bases at J; junction bases unmatched: 10. Germline assignment: CDR1 DFQATT and CDR2 SNEGSKA (reference sequence). The CDR3: CSATLAGGQNEQFF. The CDR3 DNA reads TGCAGTGCCACGCTAGCGGGGGGGCAGAACGAGCAGTTCTTC.

This clonotype has more than one count but fewer than ten. The CDR3 coding sequence is TGCGCCAGCAGCTTGGTTGATGGGGCGATCGAGCAGTACTTC. Translating gives CASSLVDGAIEQYF. The chain uses TRBV5-1 and TRBJ2-7, with a tentative D call TRBD1 (5 bases). This CDR3 is 14 amino acids long. V lost 0 bases, J lost 6 bases, and 13 bases lay in between. Germline values: CDR1 SGHRS, CDR2 YFSETQ.

This clonotype has more than one count but fewer than ten. V and J are TRBV6-5 and TRBJ1-2; D is undetermined. CDR3 length: 15 residues. Looked up from germline, CDR1 is MNHEY and CDR2 is SVGAGI. V dropped 2 bases and J dropped 6 bases, with 16 bases sitting between them. Here the CDR3 reads CASSYAGDAYDGYTF. The CDR3 DNA is TGTGCCAGCAGTTACGCAGGCGACGCATACGATGGCTACACCTTC.

This clonotype was detected a few times. The chain carries TRBV7-9 and TRBJ1-1; no firm D call. Germline assignment: CDR1 SEHNR and CDR2 FQNEAQ (reference sequence). This CDR3 has 14 residues. V gave up 4 bases and J gave up 2 bases, with 11 bases separating them. The CDR3 is CASSSDGINTEAFF. The CDR3 nucleotides are TGTGCCAGCAGCTCTGATGGGATCAACACTGAAGCTTTCTTT.

The chain joins TRBV4-2 to TRBJ2-1, with 10 bases identical to TRBD2. The CDR3 totals 17 residues. CDR1 and CDR2 from the germline V gene are LGHNA and YNFKEQ. V shed 0 bases and J 2 bases; nucleotides not matched to a gene: 4. The CDR3 loop reads CASSQDQSGGAYNEQFF. The CDR3 nucleotides are TGTGCCAGCAGCCAAGATCAAAGCGGGGGGGCCTACAATGAGCAGTTCTTC.

This chain uses TRBV4-3 with TRBJ2-2; TRBD2 aligns across 8 bases. J was trimmed by 7 bases and V by 4 bases; bases with no gene match: 14. The germline gives CDR1 LGHNA, CDR2 YSLEER. The CDR3 length is 17 residues. The CDR3 sequence: CASSLDSRGGLDGELFF. The CDR3 bases are TGCGCCAGCAGCCTAGATTCCCGGGGGGGCCTAGACGGGGAGCTGTTTTTT.

The chain links TRBV15 to TRBJ2-3; TRBD2 matches 9 bases. This CDR3 contains 15 residues. Trimming at V came to 3 bases and at J to 3 bases, leaving 4 bases not matched to a gene. Germline V lookup: CDR1 LNHNV, CDR2 YYDKDF (reference sequence). The CDR3 region is CATSSGTSRTDTQYF. CDR3 coding DNA: TGTGCCACCAGCAGTGGGACTAGCAGGACAGATACGCAGTATTTT.

This rearrangement joins TRBV7-8 to TRBJ1-1; the match to TRBD1 covers 9 bases. V was pared by 2 bases and J by 5 bases, with 6 bases of the junction left unmatched. This CDR3 spans 15 amino acids. In germline, CDR1 is SGHVS, CDR2 FQNEAQ. CDR3: CASSLTDRGSTEAFF. CDR3 nucleotide sequence: TGTGCCAGCAGCTTAACGGACAGGGGAAGTACTGAAGCTTTCTTT.

J is TRBJ1-6 and V is TRBV7-2; D unresolved. V was cut by 1 base and J by 5 bases, with 12 bases left in between. Germline V gene lookup returns CDR1 SGHTA and CDR2 FQGNSA. The CDR3 totals 16 residues. The CDR3 DNA sequence: TGTGCCAGCAGCTTAGATCACTACAGAGATAATTCACCCCTCCACTTT. It translates to CASSLDHYRDNSPLHF.

V gene TRBV7-2 combines with J gene TRBJ2-5; D perhaps matches TRBD2 (6 bases). The CDR3 is made up of 18 amino acids. Germline V CDR1 and CDR2: SGHTA, FQGNSA. The germline V and J ends were trimmed by 2 bases and 1 base, with 20 bases remaining between them. The CDR3 sequence: CASSLSLPGTGSQETQYF. The CDR3 region has the DNA TGTGCCAGCAGCTTATCCCTTCCCGGGACTGGTTCCCAAGAGACCCAGTACTTC.

The rearrangement joins TRBV7-2 to TRBJ2-4, with D perhaps TRBD2 (6 bases). Germline V gives CDR1 SGHTA, CDR2 FQGNSA. V lost 3 bases to trimming and J lost 7 bases, with 7 bases between them. This CDR3 contains 12 residues. Here the CDR3 DNA reads TGTGCCAGCAGCTTTCGGGGGAACATTCAGTACTTC. It yields the protein CASSFRGNIQYF. The complete variable domain, with remaining parts taken from reference TRBV7-2 and TRBJ2-4, reads GAGVSQSPSNKVTEKGKDVELRCDPISGHTALYWYRQSLGQGLEFLIYFQGNSAPDKSGLPSDRFSAERTGGSVSTLTIQRTQQEDSAVYLCASSFRGNIQYFGAGTRLSVL.

The chain combines TRBV7-2 with TRBJ1-1; no clear D gene. The CDR3 runs 13 residues. V was clipped by 3 bases and J by 7 bases, with 12 bases between them. Germline V gives CDR1 SGHTA, CDR2 FQGNSA. The CDR3 is CASSFLHGFEAFF. CDR3 in DNA: TGTGCCAGCAGCTTTTTACACGGTTTTGAAGCTTTCTTT. Using reference TRBV7-2 and TRBJ1-1 for the parts outside the CDR3, the full variable domain is GAGVSQSPSNKVTEKGKDVELRCDPISGHTALYWYRQSLGQGLEFLIYFQGNSAPDKSGLPSDRFSAERTGGSVSTLTIQRTQQEDSAVYLCASSFLHGFEAFFGQGTRLTVV.

The chain recombines TRBV7-2 with TRBJ1-1, with D possibly matching TRBD1 (5 bases). Looked up from germline, CDR1 is SGHTA and CDR2 is FQGNSA. The CDR3 totals 14 residues. Deletions cut 8 bases from V and 5 bases from J, with 18 bases between. In DNA form, the CDR3 reads TGTGCCAGCCAAACAAGGGACCTTAGGACTGAAGCTTTCTTT. Translated: CASQTRDLRTEAFF. The whole variable domain, remainder taken from reference TRBV7-2 and TRBJ1-1, is GAGVSQSPSNKVTEKGKDVELRCDPISGHTALYWYRQSLGQGLEFLIYFQGNSAPDKSGLPSDRFSAERTGGSVSTLTIQRTQQEDSAVYLCASQTRDLRTEAFFGQGTRLTVV.

This clonotype was seen only a few times. The CDR3 region is CATSRPPTTRSTDTQYF. DNA for the CDR3: TGTGCCACCAGCAGGCCTCCGACGACCCGCTCGACAGATACGCAGTATTTT. The V call is TRBV15, the J call TRBJ2-3; D unclear. This CDR3 has 17 residues. Germline V lookup: CDR1 LNHNV, CDR2 YYDKDF (reference sequence). The ends were cut back, 3 bases at V and 3 bases at J, with 19 bases in the middle.

This clonotype was counted a few times. The chain recombines TRBV6-5 with TRBJ1-6, with 9 bases aligning to TRBD1. Unmatched junction bases numbered 3, after V lost 2 bases and J lost 7 bases. The CDR3 length is 15 residues. CDR1 and CDR2 (germline): MNHEY, SVGAGI. DNA of the CDR3: TGTGCCAGCAGTTACCCGGGACAGGGAAATTCACCCCTCCACTTT. Translating gives CASSYPGQGNSPLHF.

This clonotype was seen more than once but under ten times. V gene TRBV5-4 combines with J gene TRBJ1-1, with TRBD1 identical over 7 bases. The V gene's germline CDR1 is SGHNT and CDR2 YYREEE (reference sequence). The CDR3 is 15 residues long. With V trimmed by 4 bases and J by 3 bases, 9 bases remained unmatched. CDR3 bases: TGTGCCAGCAGCCCTATGACAGGGTTAGACACTGAAGCTTTCTTT. Its translation is CASSPMTGLDTEAFF.

In its sample, this clonotype was seen once. The chain couples TRBV28 to TRBJ1-1; D gene uncertain. Germline V gene sequence: CDR1 MDHEN, CDR2 SYDVKM. V was cut by 3 bases and J by 0 bases, with 11 bases left in between. The CDR3 length is 15 residues. Written as DNA, the CDR3 is TGTGCCAGCAGTTTGCAGAGGGCGCTGAACACTGAAGCTTTCTTT. Translation: CASSLQRALNTEAFF.

At least ten counts were recorded for this clonotype. The V call is TRBV4-3, the J call TRBJ2-1, with TRBD2 identical over 11 bases. This CDR3 spans 16 amino acids. With 1 base clipped from V and 4 bases from J, the junction kept 3 bases outside the gene matches. CDR1 is LGHNA and CDR2 is YSLEER in the germline V gene. The CDR3 region has the DNA TGCGCCAGCAGCCAAGGGGTAGCGGGGGGGTACAATGAGCAGTTCTTC. Amino acids: CASSQGVAGGYNEQFF.

The rearrangement joins TRBV6-5 to TRBJ2-3; TRBD1 aligns across 9 bases. In germline, CDR1 is MNHEY, CDR2 SVGAGI. The trim removed 8 bases at V and 5 bases at J, leaving 8 bases unmatched. CDR3 length: 14 amino acids. CDR3 loop: CASCLRDREDTQYF. In DNA form, the CDR3 reads TGTGCCAGCTGCCTCCGGGACAGGGAAGATACGCAGTATTTT.

This clonotype was observed a few times. V gene TRBV5-5 combines with J gene TRBJ1-2; TRBD1 agrees at 9 bases. The trim removed 4 bases at V and 8 bases at J, leaving 9 bases unmatched. The CDR3 runs 14 residues. Germline V lookup: CDR1 SGHKS, CDR2 YYEKEE (reference sequence). This CDR3 reads CASSRGQGSEGYTF. CDR3 sequence (DNA): TGTGCCAGCAGCCGGGGACAGGGATCAGAAGGCTACACCTTC.